This TCR beta chain emerged from a study of T cells in tuberculosis. The wider study: Samples predate treatment or fall within its first 7 days. Study-wide results and limits: Active tuberculosis TCR-alpha repertoires lay closer to GMM-specific TCRs than IGRA-negative controls, suggesting clonal expansion.

As for this clone: Its specificity is not known.

Method: immunoSEQ multiplex PCR; TCRdb's copy keeps in-frame clones and lacks some. Of 22,000 or so clones listed, 70% to 85% are singletons. The time point here: new active TB diagnosis, blood taken before or within 7 days of starting treatment. Patients were newly diagnosed, HIV-seronegative, and aged 18 or older. Positive smear microscopy and/or M. tuberculosis culture confirmed active disease. The sequences come from PBMCs, collected at tuberculosis diagnosis. The origin of this receptor is an adult with tuberculosis.

The CDR3 DNA reads TGTGCCAGCAGCTCCCCGACTAGCGGGAGGGCAGCTGAAAAGCAGTACTTC. This translates into CASSSPTSGRAAEKQYF. The chain is built from TRBV7-2 and TRBJ2-7; 14 bases map to TRBD2. J was trimmed by 8 bases and V by 4 bases; bases with no gene match: 13. Germline values: CDR1 SGHTA, CDR2 FQGNSA. CDR3 size: 17 residues.